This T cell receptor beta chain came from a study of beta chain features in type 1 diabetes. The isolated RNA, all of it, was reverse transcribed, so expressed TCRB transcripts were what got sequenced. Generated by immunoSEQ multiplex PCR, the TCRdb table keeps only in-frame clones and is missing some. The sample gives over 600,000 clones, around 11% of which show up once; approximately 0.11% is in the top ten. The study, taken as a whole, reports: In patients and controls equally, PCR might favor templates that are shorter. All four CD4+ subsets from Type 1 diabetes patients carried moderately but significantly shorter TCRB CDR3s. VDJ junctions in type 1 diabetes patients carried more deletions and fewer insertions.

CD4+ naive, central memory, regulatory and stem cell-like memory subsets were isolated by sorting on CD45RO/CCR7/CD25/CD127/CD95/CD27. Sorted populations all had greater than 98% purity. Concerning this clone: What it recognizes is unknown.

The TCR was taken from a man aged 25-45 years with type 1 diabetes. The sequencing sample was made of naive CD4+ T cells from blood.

In DNA, the CDR3 is TGTGCTAGTTCCCCCACCGGGACTAGCAACTACAATGAGCAGTTCTTC. This gives the protein CASSPTGTSNYNEQFF. V and J are TRBV7-7 and TRBJ2-1; 9 nucleotides line up with TRBD2. The CDR3 runs 16 residues. Germline CDR1 reads SSHAT; CDR2 reads FNYEAQ (reference sequence). The entire variable domain, with the rest obtained from reference TRBV7-7 and TRBJ2-1, is as follows: GAGVSQSPRYKVTKRGQDVTLRCDPISSHATLYWYQQALGQGPEFLTYFNYEAQPDKSGLPSDRFSAERPEGSISTLTIQRTEQRDSAMYRCASSPTGTSNYNEQFFGPGTRLTVL.